This T cell receptor (beta chain) stems from a study of regulatory T cells in long-lasting Graves disease. Study results and caveats: Since the sample size was small, accuracy may have been reduced.

Sequencing libraries for TCR beta were prepared with iRepertoire HTBI primers and Arm-PCR of CDR3 regions. MiXCR, applied by TCRdb to the multiplex PCR reads, yields one record per CDR3 protein. The table shows a few hundred thousand distinct CDR3 sequences, with approximately 16% occurring only once. This clonotype has more than one count but fewer than ten. Its specificity is not known. Time point defined: newly diagnosed GD, antithyroid drugs for less than 3 months. Generation of the TCR library employed RNA extracted from PBMCs. The CDR3 has 14 residues. Between the trimmed V and J ends, which lost 4 bases and 2 bases, there was a span of 11 bases. Germline lookup yields CDR1 LNHNV and CDR2 YYDKDF (reference sequence).

The receptor was derived from a female donor with Graves disease. The V gene is TRBV15, the J gene TRBJ1-2, with D possibly matching TRBD1 (5 bases). This sample comprised peripheral blood mononuclear cells (PBMCs), obtained at new diagnosis, from a patient treated with antithyroid drugs. CDR3 sequence: CATSNPGPNYGYTF. Written as DNA, the CDR3 is TGTGCCACCAGCAACCCGGGGCCGAACTATGGCTACACCTTC.